A selection of T cell receptor beta chains follows, all from one sample in a study of CD8+ T cells in alopecia areata. The protocol was immunoSEQ multiplex PCR, while the TCRdb copy is restricted to in-frame clones and leaves out a portion. The sample has tens of thousands of clones, approximately 28% seen once. This specimen consisted of CD8+ T cells sorted from blood, obtained at week 4, from a patient treated with tofacitinib. The receptor set was obtained from a human donor with alopecia areata. Each CDR3 is given with its conserved first and last residue. Each record gives: V gene, clone size, J gene, CDR3 length, D gene, CDR3 protein, CDR3 DNA. A D gene is named only where the DNA matches it firmly. Some rows mark clone size as missing; the rest say once, few, many or name a class of expanded clone.

v_call: TRBV29-1
clone_size: few
j_call: TRBJ2-2
cdr3_length: 11
d_call: .
cdr3_aa: CSVAFGGELFF
cdr3_nt: TGCAGCGTTGCGTTCGGCGGGGAGCTGTTTTTT

v_call: TRBV29-1
clone_size: few
j_call: TRBJ2-1
cdr3_length: 14
d_call: .
cdr3_aa: CSVPGVFLGNEQFF
cdr3_nt: TGCAGCGTGCCAGGGGTCTTTCTTGGCAATGAGCAGTTCTTC

v_call: TRBV9
clone_size: .
j_call: TRBJ2-2
cdr3_length: 14
d_call: .
cdr3_aa: CASSVAGNTGELFF
cdr3_nt: TGTGCCAGCAGCGTAGCGGGGAACACCGGGGAGCTGTTTTTT

v_call: TRBV30
clone_size: .
j_call: TRBJ2-7
cdr3_length: 12
d_call: TRBD2
cdr3_aa: CAWNGRSYEQYF
cdr3_nt: TGTGCCTGGAACGGGAGGTCCTACGAGCAGTACTTC

v_call: TRBV9
clone_size: many
j_call: TRBJ2-7
cdr3_length: 14
d_call: .
cdr3_aa: CASSVDGQLYEQYF
cdr3_nt: TGTGCCAGCAGCGTAGACGGTCAGCTCTACGAGCAGTACTTC

v_call: TRBV9
clone_size: .
j_call: TRBJ1-2
cdr3_length: 13
d_call: .
cdr3_aa: CASMGGPPYGYTF
cdr3_nt: TGTGCCAGTATGGGGGGGCCTCCCTATGGCTACACCTTC

v_call: TRBV29-1
clone_size: few
j_call: TRBJ2-2
cdr3_length: 13
d_call: .
cdr3_aa: CSVRDLYTGELFF
cdr3_nt: TGCAGCGTTAGGGACCTGTACACCGGGGAGCTGTTTTTT

v_call: TRBV7-6
clone_size: .
j_call: TRBJ1-1
cdr3_length: 14
d_call: .
cdr3_aa: CASSLGTVGTEAFF
cdr3_nt: TGTGCCAGCAGCTTAGGGACAGTAGGCACTGAAGCTTTCTTT

v_call: TRBV29-1
clone_size: .
j_call: TRBJ2-4
cdr3_length: 12
d_call: .
cdr3_aa: CSAWGGKNIQYF
cdr3_nt: TGCAGCGCGTGGGGAGGCAAAAACATTCAGTACTTC

v_call: TRBV7-3
clone_size: .
j_call: TRBJ2-3
cdr3_length: 18
d_call: TRBD1
cdr3_aa: CASSFRDRRSTSTDTQYF
cdr3_nt: TGTGCCAGCAGCTTTCGGGACAGACGATCGACTAGCACAGATACGCAGTATTTT

v_call: TRBV29-1
clone_size: .
j_call: TRBJ2-1
cdr3_length: 12
d_call: .
cdr3_aa: CSVRQAANEQFF
cdr3_nt: TGCAGCGTCCGACAGGCGGCGAATGAGCAGTTCTTC

v_call: TRBV4-2
clone_size: .
j_call: TRBJ2-7
cdr3_length: 15
d_call: .
cdr3_aa: CASSRDRSAQAVQYF
cdr3_nt: TGTGCCAGCAGCCGCGATAGATCGGCCCAGGCGGTGCAGTACTTC

v_call: TRBV29-1
clone_size: few
j_call: TRBJ2-7
cdr3_length: 13
d_call: TRBD2
cdr3_aa: CSVSGLASYEQYF
cdr3_nt: TGCAGCGTCTCGGGACTAGCTTCCTACGAGCAGTACTTC

v_call: TRBV5-6
clone_size: .
j_call: TRBJ1-5
cdr3_length: 17
d_call: .
cdr3_aa: CASSFGLPEVSNQPQHF
cdr3_nt: TGTGCCAGCAGCTTTGGGCTGCCAGAGGTCAGCAATCAGCCCCAGCATTTT

v_call: TRBV27
clone_size: .
j_call: TRBJ1-2
cdr3_length: 15
d_call: .
cdr3_aa: CASSYSRGSNYGYTF
cdr3_nt: TGTGCCAGCAGTTATTCACGGGGCTCTAACTATGGCTACACCTTC

v_call: TRBV7-9
clone_size: .
j_call: TRBJ2-1
cdr3_length: 15
d_call: .
cdr3_aa: CASSLPGASYNEQFF
cdr3_nt: TGTGCCAGCAGCTTACCGGGGGCCTCCTACAATGAGCAGTTCTTC

v_call: TRBV29-1
clone_size: .
j_call: TRBJ2-3
cdr3_length: 10
d_call: .
cdr3_aa: CSGDYNPQYF
cdr3_nt: TGCAGCGGCGACTACAACCCGCAGTATTTT

v_call: TRBV4-1
clone_size: .
j_call: TRBJ1-1
cdr3_length: 14
d_call: TRBD1
cdr3_aa: CASSPGQDGTEAFF
cdr3_nt: TGCGCCAGCAGCCCCGGACAGGATGGGACTGAAGCTTTCTTT

v_call: TRBV30
clone_size: .
j_call: TRBJ2-3
cdr3_length: 17
d_call: TRBD2
cdr3_aa: CAWSVRASGRASDTQYF
cdr3_nt: TGTGCCTGGAGTGTACGGGCTAGCGGGAGGGCGAGCGATACGCAGTATTTT

v_call: TRBV11-1
clone_size: .
j_call: TRBJ2-5
cdr3_length: 16
d_call: .
cdr3_aa: CASSPPGLLYQETQYF
cdr3_nt: TGTGCCAGCAGCCCTCCGGGACTCCTGTACCAAGAGACCCAGTACTTC

v_call: TRBV15
clone_size: few
j_call: TRBJ2-7
cdr3_length: 14
d_call: .
cdr3_aa: CATSGGAAPYEQYF
cdr3_nt: TGTGCCACCAGCGGAGGCGCCGCCCCCTACGAGCAGTACTTC

v_call: TRBV29-1
clone_size: .
j_call: TRBJ2-2
cdr3_length: 12
d_call: .
cdr3_aa: CSVAGVPGELFF
cdr3_nt: TGCAGCGTTGCCGGGGTCCCCGGGGAGCTGTTTTTT

v_call: TRBV2
clone_size: .
j_call: TRBJ1-1
cdr3_length: 13
d_call: TRBD1
cdr3_aa: CASSGTGGTEAFF
cdr3_nt: TGTGCCAGCAGCGGGACAGGGGGGACTGAAGCTTTCTTT

v_call: TRBV7-2
clone_size: once
j_call: TRBJ2-7
cdr3_length: 13
d_call: .
cdr3_aa: CASSFQGSYEQYF
cdr3_nt: TGTGCCAGCAGCTTCCAGGGTTCCTACGAGCAGTACTTC

v_call: TRBV6-5
clone_size: few
j_call: TRBJ2-3
cdr3_length: 13
d_call: .
cdr3_aa: CASSSLSTDTQYF
cdr3_nt: TGTGCCAGCAGCTCTCTTAGCACAGATACGCAGTATTTT

v_call: TRBV9
clone_size: few
j_call: TRBJ2-7
cdr3_length: 14
d_call: TRBD1
cdr3_aa: CASSVTGGDYEQYF
cdr3_nt: TGTGCCAGCAGCGTAACAGGGGGCGACTACGAGCAGTACTTC

v_call: TRBV28
clone_size: many
j_call: TRBJ2-5
cdr3_length: 14
d_call: .
cdr3_aa: CASSLFTQRETQYF
cdr3_nt: TGTGCCAGCAGTTTGTTCACTCAGCGGGAGACCCAGTACTTC

v_call: TRBV25-1
clone_size: once
j_call: TRBJ1-5
cdr3_length: 14
d_call: .
cdr3_aa: CASSELGSNQPQHF
cdr3_nt: TGTGCCAGCAGTGAACTGGGTAGCAATCAGCCCCAGCATTTT

v_call: TRBV27
clone_size: .
j_call: TRBJ2-5
cdr3_length: 18
d_call: .
cdr3_aa: CASSLSILGRDYQETQYF
cdr3_nt: TGTGCCAGCAGTTTATCGATCTTAGGCAGGGACTACCAAGAGACCCAGTACTTC

v_call: TRBV7-9
clone_size: .
j_call: TRBJ2-3
cdr3_length: 15
d_call: .
cdr3_aa: CASSLALEEADTQYF
cdr3_nt: TGTGCCAGCAGCTTAGCCCTGGAGGAGGCAGATACGCAGTATTTT

v_call: TRBV4-1
clone_size: few
j_call: TRBJ1-1
cdr3_length: 16
d_call: .
cdr3_aa: CASSQGGRTMNTEAFF
cdr3_nt: TGCGCCAGCAGCCAAGGGGGCCGGACCATGAACACTGAAGCTTTCTTT

v_call: TRBV14
clone_size: .
j_call: TRBJ2-1
cdr3_length: 14
d_call: .
cdr3_aa: CASSQGGTYNEQFF
cdr3_nt: TGTGCCAGCAGCCAGGGTGGGACTTACAATGAGCAGTTCTTC

v_call: TRBV4-3
clone_size: .
j_call: TRBJ2-1
cdr3_length: 14
d_call: .
cdr3_aa: CASSQESGGHEQFF
cdr3_nt: TGCGCCAGCAGCCAAGAGTCCGGGGGCCATGAGCAGTTCTTC

v_call: TRBV30
clone_size: .
j_call: TRBJ1-1
cdr3_length: 14
d_call: TRBD1
cdr3_aa: CAWSVGTGRTEAFF
cdr3_nt: TGTGCCTGGAGTGTAGGGACAGGGCGAACTGAAGCTTTCTTT

v_call: TRBV18
clone_size: few
j_call: TRBJ2-1
cdr3_length: 15
d_call: .
cdr3_aa: CASSPIGGSDNEQFF
cdr3_nt: TGTGCCAGCTCACCAATCGGGGGCTCTGACAATGAGCAGTTCTTC

v_call: TRBV7-2
clone_size: .
j_call: TRBJ2-6
cdr3_length: 14
d_call: .
cdr3_aa: CASSSPAGANVLTF
cdr3_nt: TGTGCCAGCAGCTCCCCCGCGGGGGCCAACGTCCTGACTTTC

v_call: TRBV25-1
clone_size: .
j_call: TRBJ2-4
cdr3_length: 14
d_call: TRBD2
cdr3_aa: CASSEGGRLDIQYF
cdr3_nt: TGTGCCAGCAGTGAAGGCGGGAGGCTGGACATTCAGTACTTC

v_call: TRBV9
clone_size: few
j_call: TRBJ2-5
cdr3_length: 16
d_call: .
cdr3_aa: CASSPRGIGTQETQYF
cdr3_nt: TGTGCCAGCAGCCCACGAGGGATCGGGACACAAGAGACCCAGTACTTC

v_call: TRBV10-3
clone_size: once
j_call: TRBJ2-7
cdr3_length: 11
d_call: .
cdr3_aa: CAISRDYEQYF
cdr3_nt: TGTGCCATTTCCAGGGACTACGAGCAGTACTTC

v_call: TRBV9
clone_size: .
j_call: TRBJ2-2
cdr3_length: 15
d_call: .
cdr3_aa: CASSTRTANTGELFF
cdr3_nt: TGTGCCAGCAGCACCCGGACAGCTAACACCGGGGAGCTGTTTTTT

v_call: TRBV2
clone_size: few
j_call: TRBJ2-5
cdr3_length: 15
d_call: .
cdr3_aa: CASSEAPRDVETQYF
cdr3_nt: TGTGCCAGCAGTGAAGCGCCCAGGGATGTGGAGACCCAGTACTTC

v_call: TRBV9
clone_size: .
j_call: TRBJ2-5
cdr3_length: 17
d_call: .
cdr3_aa: CASSPRRTDTMQETQYF
cdr3_nt: TGTGCCAGCAGCCCCAGGCGAACGGACACTATGCAAGAGACCCAGTACTTC

v_call: TRBV30
clone_size: once
j_call: TRBJ2-2
cdr3_length: 15
d_call: TRBD2
cdr3_aa: CAWSFIAGAAGELFF
cdr3_nt: TGTGCCTGGAGTTTTATAGCGGGAGCGGCCGGGGAGCTGTTTTTT

v_call: TRBV30
clone_size: few
j_call: TRBJ2-3
cdr3_length: 15
d_call: TRBD1
cdr3_aa: CAWSVGQGGTDTQYF
cdr3_nt: TGTGCCTGGAGTGTAGGACAGGGGGGCACAGATACGCAGTATTTT

v_call: TRBV29-1
clone_size: .
j_call: TRBJ2-5
cdr3_length: 14
d_call: .
cdr3_aa: CSVEYSGQQETQYF
cdr3_nt: TGCAGCGTTGAATACAGTGGACAGCAAGAGACCCAGTACTTC

v_call: TRBV7-2
clone_size: few
j_call: TRBJ2-5
cdr3_length: 15
d_call: .
cdr3_aa: CASSQGGGSQETQYF
cdr3_nt: TGTGCCAGCAGCCAGGGGGGAGGGTCCCAAGAGACCCAGTACTTC

v_call: TRBV29-1
clone_size: .
j_call: TRBJ2-1
cdr3_length: 15
d_call: TRBD1
cdr3_aa: CSVAQPGQRDNEQFF
cdr3_nt: TGCAGCGTTGCGCAACCGGGACAGAGAGACAATGAGCAGTTCTTC

v_call: TRBV30
clone_size: .
j_call: TRBJ2-2
cdr3_length: 13
d_call: .
cdr3_aa: CAWSVQNTGELFF
cdr3_nt: TGTGCCTGGAGTGTACAGAACACCGGGGAGCTGTTTTTT

v_call: TRBV29-1
clone_size: .
j_call: TRBJ2-5
cdr3_length: 17
d_call: TRBD1
cdr3_aa: CSVEVRAGTGDGETQYF
cdr3_nt: TGCAGCGTTGAAGTGCGAGCCGGGACAGGGGACGGAGAGACCCAGTACTTC